The 12 T cell receptor beta chains reported below all come from one sample, sequenced in a study. TCRdb re-analysed the 5' RACE reads in MiXCR, keeping a single row per CDR3 protein. The repertoire includes over 50,000 distinct CDR3 sequences, approximately 31% of them detected once, and 2% to 2.5% sits in the top ten. Sample: tumor-infiltrating naive CD4+ T cells sorted from the breast tumor. The subset was: naive CD4+ T cells, CD4+CD45RA+CD25-. The receptor source for this set is a female donor with breast cancer.

V is TRBV7-2 and J is TRBJ2-6; no firm D call. V shed 1 base and J shed 1 base, with 8 bases lying between them. Germline-derived CDR1 and CDR2 are SGHTA and FQGNSA. This CDR3 spans 16 amino acids. The CDR3 nucleotides read TGTGCCAGCAGCTTAGGGAGTGCTTCTGGGGCCAACGTCCTGACTTTC. It yields the protein CASSLGSASGANVLTF.

This clonotype was detected a few times. This chain connects TRBV20-1 to TRBJ2-1, with TRBD2 matching 9 bases. Per the germline V gene, CDR1 is DFQATT and CDR2 is SNEGSKA (reference sequence). The CDR3 covers 16 residues. The ends lost 3 bases at V and 8 bases at J; junction bases unmatched: 14. The CDR3 loop is CSARGNLAGISDEQFF. CDR3 nucleotides: TGCAGTGCTAGGGGGAACCTAGCGGGAATATCGGATGAGCAGTTCTTC.

A few counts support this clonotype. This chain uses TRBV7-9 with TRBJ2-7, with TRBD1 identical over 8 bases. CDR1 and CDR2 (germline): SEHNR, FQNEAQ (reference sequence). The CDR3 extends over 16 amino acids. The trim removed 2 bases at V and 2 bases at J, leaving 8 bases unmatched. This chain's CDR3 is CASSLIRDRIAYEQYF. CDR3 sequence (DNA): TGTGCCAGCAGCTTAATCCGGGACAGGATAGCCTACGAGCAGTACTTC.

This clonotype was detected many times. The V call is TRBV7-2, the J call TRBJ1-6, with D perhaps matching TRBD1 (5 bases). The CDR3 runs to 14 residues. Trimming took 5 bases from V and 7 from J, leaving 12 bases between them. The germline CDR1 and CDR2 sequences are SGHTA and FQGNSA. The CDR3 region has the DNA TGTGCCAGCAGCGGCAGGGCAGGGAATTCACCCCTCCACTTT. It encodes CASSGRAGNSPLHF.

The chain employs TRBV5-1 and TRBJ1-2; 8 bases fit TRBD1. The CDR3 spans 12 residues. V gave up 4 bases and J gave up 8 bases; unmatched junction bases: 4. Germline lookup yields CDR1 SGHRS and CDR2 YFSETQ. This CDR3 is CASSADRAGYTF. As DNA, the CDR3 is TGCGCCAGCAGCGCGGACAGGGCGGGCTACACCTTC.

On this clonotype: A much larger clone differs from this one at a single base, so this may be a read error. The chain uses TRBV7-2 and TRBJ2-7; maybe TRBD2 (6 bases). Trimming cost V 8 bases and J 3 bases, with 23 bases left between them. Germline V gene lookup returns CDR1 SGHTA and CDR2 FQGNSA. The CDR3 has 16 amino acids. CDR3 protein: CASGLRSGTGSYEQYF. Written as DNA, the CDR3 is TGTGCCAGCGGCCTCAGATCCGGGACTGGGAGCTACGAGCAGTACTTC.

This clonotype was picked up a small number of times. V and J are TRBV29-1 and TRBJ2-2; TRBD2 might be the D (6 bases). This CDR3 region has 11 residues. The germline V gene encodes CDR1 SQVTM and CDR2 ANQGSEA. Trimming removed 7 bases at V and 3 bases at J, with 6 bases between. The CDR3 protein is CSGRDTGELFF. The CDR3 DNA sequence: TGCAGCGGGAGGGACACCGGGGAGCTGTTTTTT.

For this clonotype: This CDR3 fails to terminate in the conserved phenylalanine or tryptophan, so it likely reflects a read error. V and J are TRBV6-1 and TRBJ2-5; TRBD1 agrees at 7 bases. After removal of 4 bases from V and 3 bases from J, the junction contained 8 bases not matched to a gene. This CDR3 has 15 amino acids. Germline V gene data show CDR1 as MNHNS and CDR2 as SASEGT. CDR3 residues: CASSGQTGPKETQYV. CDR3 nucleotide sequence: TGTGCCAGCAGTGGACAGACAGGGCCTAAAGAGACCCAGTACGTC.

This clonotype was seen a handful of times. The rearrangement links TRBV5-1 to TRBJ2-7, with TRBD1 matching over 7 bases. The ends lost 5 bases at V and 0 bases at J; junction bases unmatched: 17. There are 18 residues in the CDR3. Germline V lookup: CDR1 SGHRS, CDR2 YFSETQ. In nucleotides, the CDR3 is TGCGCCAGCAGGTCTTCCGGGACAGTAAAAAGCTTCTCCTACGAGCAGTACTTC. This sequence encodes CASRSSGTVKSFSYEQYF. Looking up the rest from reference TRBV5-1 and TRBJ2-7 gives the full variable domain: KAGVTQTPRYLIKTRGQQVTLSCSPISGHRSVSWYQQTPGQGLQFLFEYFSETQRNKGNFPGRFSGRQFSNSRSEMNVSTLELGDSALYLCASRSSGTVKSFSYEQYFGPGTRLTVT.

The chain joins TRBV3-1 to TRBJ1-1, with no clear D. Germline values: CDR1 LGHDT, CDR2 YNNKEL (reference sequence). The CDR3 spans 12 residues. V was cut by 3 bases and J by 2 bases, with 4 bases left in between. The CDR3, as DNA: TGTGCCAGCAGCCAGGTCAACACTGAAGCTTTCTTT. Its protein is CASSQVNTEAFF. Full variable domain (outside the CDR3, taken from reference TRBV3-1 and TRBJ1-1): DTAVSQTPKYLVTQMGNDKSIKCEQNLGHDTMYWYKQDSKKFLKIMFSYNNKELIINETVPNRFSPKSPDKAHLNLHINSLELGDSAVYFCASSQVNTEAFFGQGTRLTVV.

This chain links TRBV7-3 with TRBJ2-2; 7 bases line up with TRBD2. The CDR3 totals 14 residues. V lost 4 bases, J lost 1 base, and 0 bases stayed unmatched. Per germline, CDR1 SGHTA and CDR2 FQGTGA. Written as DNA, the CDR3 is TGTGCCAGCAGCTGGACTAGGAACACCGGGGAGCTGTTTTTT. This sequence encodes CASSWTRNTGELFF.

Points on this clonotype: A much larger clonotype is one base distant, so this may be a read error. The conserved final phenylalanine or tryptophan is absent from the CDR3, which likely points to a read error. The chain couples TRBV4-2 to TRBJ2-1, with 12 nucleotides matching TRBD2. CDR3 length: 16 amino acids. Germline CDR1 LGHNA, CDR2 YNFKEQ. V lost 2 bases, J lost 7 bases, and 6 bases stayed unmatched. CDR3 residues: CASSQLGLAGLNEQFL. In DNA form, the CDR3 reads TGTGCCAGCAGCCAACTTGGACTAGCGGGGCTTAATGAGCAGTTCCTC.